These 25 T cell receptor beta chains were all obtained from the same sample, sequenced in a study of vaccination and CD4 T cells after COVID-19. Sequence data for DNA of cultured CD4+ T cells were generated by the Oncomine TCR Beta short-read assay. Each CDR3 protein is one row after TCRdb ran MiXCR on the PCR reads. The profile covers 8,000 to 9,500 distinct CDR3 sequences, with under 50% appearing a single time and 15% to 25% taken by the ten largest. The antigens these receptors bind are not known. Noted treatment: roughly ten-day PBMC culture with coronavirus spike peptide pools or control peptides (ViraFEST assay). Before the COVID-19 pandemic (2011-2018), CD4+ T cells were obtained from the unexposed donor. Sequenced sample: CD4+ T cells from blood, cultured in vitro. These receptors were obtained from a human donor in good health.

The chain is built from TRBV12-5 and TRBJ2-1, with TRBD1 identical over 10 bases. Germline loops: CDR1 LGHNT, CDR2 FRNRAP. Trimming removed 1 base from V and 3 bases from J; junction bases left unmatched: 3. This CDR3 has 16 residues. The CDR3 sequence: CASGLGTGGSYNEQFF. CDR3 bases: TGTGCTAGTGGTTTGGGGACAGGGGGAAGCTACAATGAGCAGTTCTTC.

This chain uses TRBV11-2 with TRBJ2-5, with D hard to call. The germline gives CDR1 SGHAT, CDR2 FQNNGV. Trimming left V 2 bases short and J 7 bases short, with 14 bases between. The CDR3 is 14 amino acids. The CDR3 region has the DNA TGTGCCAGCAGCTTAAGTCGCCGGGTTGGGACCCAGTACTTC. Translating it yields CASSLSRRVGTQYF. The whole variable domain, filled in from reference TRBV11-2 and TRBJ2-5, reads EAGVAQSPRYKIIEKRQSVAFWCNPISGHATLYWYQQILGQGPKLLIQFQNNGVVDDSQLPKDRFSAERLKGVDSTLKIQPAKLEDSAVYLCASSLSRRVGTQYFGPGTRLLVL.

The chain couples TRBV7-6 to TRBJ2-1; no clear D. Per the germline V gene, CDR1 is SGHVS and CDR2 is FNYEAQ. The CDR3 has 16 amino acids. Trimming took 1 base from V and 9 from J, leaving 19 bases between them. The CDR3 sequence: CASSLGTTGGMGEQFF. The CDR3 nucleotides read TGTGCCAGCAGCTTAGGAACTACCGGTGGCATGGGTGAGCAGTTCTTC.

This clonotype was seen once. This rearrangement joins TRBV30 to TRBJ1-5, with a possible D match to TRBD1 (5 bases). Trimming shortened V by 0 bases and J by 1 base, and 16 bases separated the two germline ends. This CDR3 has 17 residues. Germline V gene lookup returns CDR1 GTSNPN and CDR2 SVGIG (reference sequence). CDR3: CAWSVMRGQGSNQPQHF. CDR3 DNA: TGTGCCTGGAGTGTAATGAGGGGCCAAGGAAGCAATCAGCCCCAGCATTTT.

The chain joins TRBV30 to TRBJ1-2, with 7 bases fitting TRBD1. CDR3 length equals 11 residues. Germline CDR1 and CDR2: GTSNPN and SVGIG (reference sequence). Trimming took 8 bases from V and 2 from J; bases not matched to a gene: 2. The CDR3 protein is CAGDRNYGYTF. The CDR3 DNA reads as TGTGCCGGGGACAGAAACTATGGCTACACCTTC.

This chain links TRBV6-1 with TRBJ1-4; 7 positions match TRBD1. With 6 bases clipped from V and 7 bases from J, the junction kept 14 bases outside the gene matches. Per germline, CDR1 MNHNS and CDR2 SASEGT. The CDR3 has 16 amino acids. This chain's CDR3 is CASRPPQGQRGEKLFF. CDR3 DNA: TGTGCCAGCAGACCTCCACAGGGGCAGAGGGGTGAAAAACTGTTTTTT.

V gene TRBV6-1 combines with J gene TRBJ1-4, with no clear D. Trimming removed 5 bases from V and 6 bases from J, with 13 bases in between. The V gene's germline CDR1 is MNHNS and CDR2 SASEGT. The CDR3 is 14 amino acids. The chain's CDR3 is CASSRIGRDEKLFF. The CDR3 nucleotides read TGTGCCAGCAGTAGGATAGGCCGGGATGAAAAACTGTTTTTT.

The sample holds a few counts of this clonotype. The chain uses TRBV7-9 and TRBJ1-2; tentative D call: TRBD1 (5 bases). This CDR3 has 13 residues. CDR1 and CDR2 (germline): SEHNR, FQNEAQ (reference sequence). Trimming removed 4 bases from V and 5 bases from J, with 11 bases in between. The CDR3 bases are TGTGCCAGCAGCTCCAGGGTACAGTATGGCTACACCTTC. Encoded protein: CASSSRVQYGYTF.

This clonotype was seen a handful of times. The DNA for the CDR3 is TGTGCCAGCAGCTTCGGAGGGGAAAGGCACAATGAGCAGTTCTTC. Its translation: CASSFGGERHNEQFF. V usage is TRBV7-2 and J usage is TRBJ2-1; D is perhaps TRBD2 (6 bases). The CDR3 covers 15 residues. Germline V lookup: CDR1 SGHTA, CDR2 FQGNSA. Trimming shortened V by 3 bases and J by 5 bases, and 14 bases separated the two germline ends.

CDR3 DNA: TGTGCCAGCAGTGGCTACTGGGGGACAGGGCCTCTTCTCGAGCAGTACTTC. This gives the protein CASSGYWGTGPLLEQYF. The gene calls are TRBV25-1 and TRBJ2-7, with TRBD1 identical over 9 bases. V was pared by 4 bases and J by 6 bases, with 16 bases of the junction left unmatched. The CDR3 spans 17 residues. Germline CDR1 MGHDK, CDR2 SYGVNS.

The rearrangement joins TRBV18 to TRBJ2-5, with unresolved D. The CDR3 sequence is 15 residues long. Germline V gene sequence: CDR1 KGHSH, CDR2 LQKENI. The V and J ends lost 1 base and 1 base respectively, with 10 bases between them. CDR3 in DNA: TGTGCCAGCTCACCACGAGACGGCATCCAAGAGACCCAGTACTTC. Translation gives CASSPRDGIQETQYF. Drawing the rest from reference TRBV18 and TRBJ2-5, the complete variable domain is NAGVMQNPRHLVRRRGQEARLRCSPMKGHSHVYWYRQLPEEGLKFMVYLQKENIIDESGMPKERFSAEFPKEGPSILRIQQVVRGDSAAYFCASSPRDGIQETQYFGPGTRLLVL.

There are a few counts of this clonotype. The chain combines TRBV7-9 with TRBJ2-1, with TRBD2 matching over 10 bases. The trim removed 2 bases at V and 6 bases at J, leaving 13 bases unmatched. The germline V gene encodes CDR1 SEHNR and CDR2 FQNEAQ (reference sequence). The CDR3 is 18 amino acids. CDR3 nucleotides: TGTGCCAGCAGCTTAATGGTAATGTCCGGACTAGCGGCCAATGAGCAGTTCTTC. It is translated as CASSLMVMSGLAANEQFF.

The V call is TRBV12-3 or TRBV12-4, the J call TRBJ1-2, with TRBD1 matching over 8 bases. The V and J ends lost 6 bases and 4 bases, in that order; junction bases with no gene match: 4. The CDR3 contains 13 residues. CDR3 in DNA: TGTGCCAGCAGGGGGACAGGCTTCTATGGCTACACCTTC. As protein: CASRGTGFYGYTF.

The chain couples TRBV28 to TRBJ2-7, with a weak D call TRBD1 (5 bases). Between the trimmed V and J ends, which lost 3 bases and 12 bases, there was a span of 15 bases. There are 12 residues in the CDR3. Germline assignment: CDR1 MDHEN and CDR2 SYDVKM. CDR3 sequence reads: CASSLARATPYF. Written as DNA, the CDR3 is TGTGCCAGCAGTTTGGCCAGGGCTACCCCGTACTTC. Looking up the rest from reference TRBV28 and TRBJ2-7 gives the full variable domain: DVKVTQSSRYLVKRTGEKVFLECVQDMDHENMFWYRQDPGLGLRLIYFSYDVKMKEKGDIPEGYSVSREKKERFSLILESASTNQTSMYLCASSLARATPYFGPGTRLTVT.

The gene calls are TRBV6-1 and TRBJ1-1, with D maybe TRBD1 (6 bases). Germline CDR1 reads MNHNS; CDR2 reads SASEGT. Between the trimmed V and J ends, which lost 4 bases and 0 bases, there was a span of 18 bases. The CDR3 has 17 residues. Here the CDR3 reads CASSGGGARVMNTEAFF. CDR3 nucleotide sequence: TGTGCCAGCAGTGGGGGGGGGGCAAGGGTTATGAACACTGAAGCTTTCTTT.

This clonotype was detected only a few times. The chain has TRBV6-2 or TRBV6-3 and TRBJ2-1, with TRBD1 matching over 8 bases. The V gene's germline CDR1 is MNHEY and CDR2 SVGEGT. The J segment lost 5 bases and the V segment lost 0 bases, leaving 6 bases of the junction unmatched. The CDR3 covers 16 residues. In DNA form, the CDR3 reads TGTGCCAGCAGTTACTCGAGACAGGGGATAAACAATGAGCAGTTCTTC. It translates to CASSYSRQGINNEQFF.

The chain uses TRBV30 and TRBJ2-1; 7 bases agree with TRBD2. V trimming: 5 bases; J trimming: 12 bases; junction bases outside the gene matches: 10. From germline, CDR1 is GTSNPN and CDR2 SVGIG (reference sequence). There are 12 residues in the CDR3. CDR3 DNA sequence: TGTGCCTGGTGCCCACTCTCGGGGGGGCAGTTCTTC. Its protein product is CAWCPLSGGQFF.

V is TRBV9 and J is TRBJ2-3; D ambiguous. Germline V gives CDR1 SGDLS, CDR2 YYNGEE. Trimming removed 2 bases from V and 0 bases from J, with 10 bases in between. The CDR3 has 15 amino acids. CDR3 DNA: TGTGCCAGCAGCGTTCAACCCCGTAGCACAGATACGCAGTATTTT. Protein: CASSVQPRSTDTQYF. Filled out from reference TRBV9 and TRBJ2-3, the complete variable domain reads DSGVTQTPKHLITATGQRVTLRCSPRSGDLSVYWYQQSLDQGLQFLIQYYNGEERAKGNILERFSAQQFPDLHSELNLSSLELGDSALYFCASSVQPRSTDTQYFGPGTRLTVL.

This chain joins TRBV5-8 and TRBJ2-7, with D unresolved. CDR1 SGHTS and CDR2 YDEGEE come from the germline V gene. CDR3 length: 14 residues. Trimming left V 0 bases short and J 2 bases short, with 9 bases between. The CDR3 DNA is TGTGCCAGCAGCTTGGTTTTCACGGCCTACGAGCAGTACTTC. This sequence encodes CASSLVFTAYEQYF.

The V call is TRBV20-1, the J call TRBJ2-5, with D perhaps TRBD2 (5 bases). This CDR3 is 12 amino acids long. Germline V gene data show CDR1 as DFQATT and CDR2 as SNEGSKA (reference sequence). Trimming cost V 1 base and J 5 bases, with 8 bases left between them. The CDR3 region is CSARGTGETQYF. CDR3 in DNA: TGCAGTGCTAGAGGGACTGGCGAGACCCAGTACTTC.

This clonotype was detected a few times. This chain joins TRBV21-1 and TRBJ1-6; the D call in the table, TRBD1, was not verified against the DNA. TRBV21-1 is marked as a pseudogene. The length of the CDR3 is 14 residues. The CDR3 spells CASSSRDPRSPLHF. The CDR3 DNA follows: TGTGCCAGCAGCTCCCGGGACCCCCGGTCCCCCCTCCACTTT.

The V call is TRBV5-8, the J call TRBJ2-1; 7 bases match TRBD1. The CDR3 runs 15 residues. Germline V gives CDR1 SGHTS, CDR2 YDEGEE. The trim removed 4 bases at V and 1 base at J, leaving 5 bases unmatched. Here the CDR3 DNA reads TGTGCCAGCAGCATGACAGGGATGTCCTACAATGAGCAGTTCTTC. It yields the protein CASSMTGMSYNEQFF.

The chain recombines TRBV20-1 with TRBJ2-7; TRBD1 matches 7 bases. The V segment lost 1 base and the J segment 2 bases; nucleotides outside the gene matches: 8. Germline lookup yields CDR1 DFQATT and CDR2 SNEGSKA (reference sequence). The CDR3 contains 15 residues. The CDR3 nucleotides are TGCAGTGCTAGAGTACCCTGGACAGGCCCCTACGAGCAGTACTTC. Protein sequence: CSARVPWTGPYEQYF.

This sequence joins TRBV20-1 and TRBJ2-1; D not certain. The CDR3 has 11 residues. Germline V gene lookup returns CDR1 DFQATT and CDR2 SNEGSKA (reference sequence). The V end was cut by 7 bases, the J end by 4 bases, with 8 bases between. The CDR3 region is CSVYGYNEQFF. DNA for the CDR3: TGCAGTGTTTACGGGTACAATGAGCAGTTCTTC.

This clonotype was seen only a few times. CDR3 in amino acids: CASTPGPQGGEAFF. The CDR3 DNA reads as TGTGCCAGTACCCCAGGTCCCCAAGGGGGTGAAGCTTTCTTT. The gene calls are TRBV19 and TRBJ1-1; tentative D call: TRBD1 (6 bases). The CDR3 covers 14 residues. In germline, CDR1 is LNHDA, CDR2 SQIVND (reference sequence). Trimming removed 7 bases at V and 7 bases at J, with 19 bases between.